These T cell receptor beta chains were read from a single sample in a study of blood T cell repertoires in COVID-19. Some clones are missing from TCRdb's copy, which holds only in-frame ones; the method was immunoSEQ multiplex PCR. This sample yields some 200,000 clones, of which around nine tenths are seen a single time; 0.5% to 0.55% belongs to the top ten. Sequenced sample: peripheral blood. The receptor source for this set is a man between 45 and 60 years old with acute or convalescent COVID-19. CDR3s include the opening cysteine and the closing phenylalanine or tryptophan.

TRBJ2-3 TRBV4-1 CASSSRLAGGPRLDTQYF
TRBJ2-1 TRBV20-1 CSASPSGRSSYNEQFF
TRBJ2-1 TRBV7-2 CASSLEVGYNEQFF
TRBJ1-2 TRBV7-3 CASSLTGDYGYTF
TRBJ2-7 TRBV7-6 CASSDRYGNEQYF
TRBJ1-6 TRBV10-1 CASGPTEKAYNSPLHF
TRBJ2-5 TRBV6-2/TRBV6-3 CASSYSGLLGGETQYF
TRBJ1-6 TRBV10-3 CAIRQAQNSPLHF
TRBJ1-1 TRBV30 CACLGGTEAFF
TRBJ2-5 TRBV7-2 CASSLTYGHRTETQYF
TRBJ2-3 TRBV27 CASSLRGPGTDTQYF
TRBJ2-4 TRBV10-3 CAISGSDRPKNIQYF
TRBJ1-4 TRBV5-6 CASSFVLSEKLFF
TRBJ1-1 TRBV27 CASKIDRSAEAFF
TRBJ2-3 TRBV30 CAWPTSTDTQYF
TRBJ2-7 TRBV29-1 CSVWDRLPYEQYF